The 30 T cell receptor beta chains in this list originate from one sample, sequenced in a study of vaccination and CD4 T cells after COVID-19. Once obtained from cultured CD4+ T cells, the DNA was sequenced using the Oncomine TCR Beta short-read assay. TCRdb re-called the PCR reads with MiXCR, one entry per CDR3 protein. The table has some 16,000 distinct CDR3 sequences, around 80% seen once. No antigen has been assigned to these receptors. This sample's treatment: 10-day PBMC culture with coronavirus spike peptide pools or control peptides (ViraFEST assay). Sequences were derived from CD4+ T cells from blood, cultured in vitro, sampled after SARS-CoV-2 vaccination. The origin of the receptors is a human donor who received a COVID-19 vaccine.

This clonotype was picked up a small number of times. The rearrangement joins TRBV5-4 to TRBJ1-5; 10 bases align to TRBD1. CDR1 is SGHNT, CDR2 YYREEE, per germline (reference sequence). Trimming cost V 0 bases and J 5 bases; bases outside gene matches: 5. The CDR3 runs to 16 residues. The CDR3 DNA sequence: TGTGCCAGCAGCTTGGTCCCAGGACAGGGGGATCAGCCCCAGCATTTT. This sequence encodes CASSLVPGQGDQPQHF. The whole variable domain, filled in from reference TRBV5-4 and TRBJ1-5, reads ETGVTQSPTHLIKTRGQQVTLRCSSQSGHNTVSWYQQALGQGPQFIFQYYREEENGRGNFPPRFSGLQFPNYSSELNVNALELDDSALYLCASSLVPGQGDQPQHFGDGTRLSIL.

This clonotype was observed a handful of times. The chain has TRBV20-1 and TRBJ1-5; tentative D call: TRBD1 (5 bases). V lost 1 base to trimming and J lost 5 bases, with 15 bases between them. Germline V gene sequence: CDR1 DFQATT, CDR2 SNEGSKA (reference sequence). The CDR3 totals 15 residues. CDR3 sequence (DNA): TGCAGTGCTAGAGTGGGGCCCGGGATCGATCAGCCCCAGCATTTT. Its protein is CSARVGPGIDQPQHF.

J is TRBJ1-1 and V is TRBV7-9; 7 bases agree with TRBD1. Germline CDR1 is SEHNR and CDR2 is FQNEAQ (reference sequence). The CDR3 totals 16 residues. Trimming cost V 1 base and J 11 bases; bases outside gene matches: 16. The CDR3 nucleotides are TGTGCCAGCAGCTTAGATGGGGGCGGGGGCCCCAGGGGGGCTTTCTTT. Its protein is CASSLDGGGGPRGAFF.

This clonotype was observed a few times. This chain joins TRBV4-1 and TRBJ2-3; D is perhaps TRBD2 (5 bases). Per germline, CDR1 MGHRA and CDR2 YSYEKL. This CDR3 contains 17 residues. Trimming stripped 1 base from V and 0 bases from J, with 14 bases between. The CDR3 here is CASSQGFSADSTDTQYF. The CDR3 DNA reads as TGCGCCAGCAGCCAAGGTTTCTCAGCGGACAGCACAGATACGCAGTATTTT.

This clonotype was recorded only once. This rearrangement joins TRBV7-8 to TRBJ1-6; TRBD1 agrees at 10 bases. Germline lookup yields CDR1 SGHVS and CDR2 FQNEAQ. Trimming took 6 bases from V and 7 from J; bases not matched to a gene: 9. This CDR3 is built from 16 residues. The CDR3 reads CASSFILGQGNSPLHF. The CDR3 bases are TGTGCCAGCAGTTTTATTCTGGGACAGGGGAATTCACCCCTCCACTTT.

This chain joins TRBV2 and TRBJ2-7; 9 bases are shared with TRBD1. Germline assignment: CDR1 SNHLY and CDR2 FYNNEI. Trimming at V came to 5 bases and at J to 3 bases, leaving 8 bases not matched to a gene. CDR3 size: 15 residues. The CDR3 DNA reads as TGTGCCAGCAGTCCAGACCGGGACAGGGACTACGAGCAGTACTTC. As protein: CASSPDRDRDYEQYF.

The rearrangement links TRBV19 to TRBJ2-4, with D hard to call. V gave up 9 bases and J gave up 8 bases, with 17 bases separating them. This CDR3 has 13 residues. CDR1 and CDR2 (germline): LNHDA, SQIVND (reference sequence). In DNA form, the CDR3 reads TGTGCCAGCCATACCCACCGGGCGGACATTCAGTACTTC. It specifies CASHTHRADIQYF.

The CDR3 nucleotides read TGTGCCAGTAGTATAGTTGGGGACGCTAACTATGGCTACACCTTC. Translating gives CASSIVGDANYGYTF. The chain is built from TRBV19 and TRBJ1-2; tentatively, D is TRBD1 (5 bases). The CDR3 totals 15 residues. With 1 base removed from V and 0 bases from J, the gap between germline ends came to 9 bases. The germline V gene encodes CDR1 LNHDA and CDR2 SQIVND (reference sequence).

V gene TRBV20-1 combines with J gene TRBJ2-5, with 8 bases matching TRBD1. The germline V gene encodes CDR1 DFQATT and CDR2 SNEGSKA (reference sequence). The J segment lost 0 bases and the V segment lost 3 bases, leaving 3 bases of the junction unmatched. CDR3 size: 14 residues. The CDR3 loop is CSARGTGNQETQYF. Written as DNA, the CDR3 is TGCAGTGCTAGGGGGACAGGTAACCAAGAGACCCAGTACTTC.

The chain links TRBV19 to TRBJ2-5, with 7 bases fitting TRBD2. After removal of 3 bases from V and 1 base from J, the junction contained 2 bases not matched to a gene. This CDR3 is built from 14 residues. CDR1 and CDR2 from the germline V gene are LNHDA and SQIVND (reference sequence). CDR3 amino acids: CASSMGGAQETQYF. DNA of the CDR3: TGTGCCAGTAGTATGGGAGGGGCCCAAGAGACCCAGTACTTC.

The V call is TRBV7-9, the J call TRBJ1-2; TRBD1 is a possible D gene (5 bases). V was cut by 2 bases and J by 6 bases, with 13 bases left in between. The CDR3 has 14 amino acids. The V gene's germline CDR1 is SEHNR and CDR2 FQNEAQ (reference sequence). The CDR3 spells CASSLMAGQNGYTF. For the CDR3, the DNA is TGTGCCAGCAGCTTAATGGCAGGGCAGAATGGCTACACCTTC.

This clonotype was observed a handful of times. The rearrangement joins TRBV15 to TRBJ2-3; 12 nucleotides agree with TRBD2. V lost 5 bases, J lost 6 bases, and 3 bases stayed unmatched. The CDR3 consists of 14 residues. CDR1 is LNHNV and CDR2 is YYDKDF in the germline V gene (reference sequence). The CDR3 reads CATSRLAGADTQYF. DNA of the CDR3: TGTGCCACCAGCCGACTAGCGGGGGCGGATACGCAGTATTTT.

J is TRBJ2-7 and V is TRBV10-1, with D possibly called TRBD1 or TRBD2 (5 bases each). Trimming removed 0 bases at V and 3 bases at J, with 12 bases between. Germline CDR1 WNHNN, CDR2 SYGVQD (reference sequence). The CDR3 has 15 amino acids. This CDR3 is CASSESPGPDYEQYF. The CDR3 DNA reads as TGCGCCAGCAGTGAGTCGCCGGGACCCGACTACGAGCAGTACTTC.

This chain uses TRBV24-1 with TRBJ2-2, with TRBD2 as a possible D gene (6 bases). This CDR3 is built from 16 residues. V was trimmed by 5 bases and J by 0 bases, leaving 12 bases between them. Per germline, CDR1 KGHDR and CDR2 SFDVKD. The CDR3 protein is CATSAAGLTNTGELFF. The CDR3 coding sequence is TGTGCCACCAGTGCTGCGGGACTGACGAACACCGGGGAGCTGTTTTTT.

This sequence joins TRBV10-3 and TRBJ1-1, with 8 bases identical to TRBD1. After removal of 7 bases from V and 5 bases from J, the junction contained 6 bases not matched to a gene. Per germline, CDR1 ENHRY and CDR2 SYGVKD. The CDR3 contains 13 residues. The CDR3 spells CAITQGVTTEAFF. The DNA of the CDR3 is TGTGCCATCACACAGGGGGTAACGACTGAAGCTTTCTTT.

J is TRBJ1-4 and V is TRBV12-3 or TRBV12-4; 10 bases are shared with TRBD1. The length of the CDR3 is 14 residues. J lost 6 bases, V lost 4 bases, and 2 bases had no gene match. CDR3 protein: CASSSGQGDEKLFF. The CDR3 DNA reads TGTGCCAGCAGTTCCGGACAGGGGGATGAAAAACTGTTTTTT.

The sample holds one count of this clonotype. The CDR3 DNA sequence: TGTGCCAGCAGTAAGGGCGCCAACACTGAAGCTTTCTTT. Its protein is CASSKGANTEAFF. The V call is TRBV6-2 or TRBV6-3, the J call TRBJ1-1, with D unresolved. The CDR3 sequence is 13 residues long. Germline CDR1 is MNHEY and CDR2 is SVGEGT. V was trimmed by 5 bases and J by 2 bases, leaving 9 bases between them.

This chain links TRBV12-3 or TRBV12-4 with TRBJ1-5; 10 bases agree with TRBD1. The CDR3 consists of 17 residues. Trimming cost V 3 bases and J 5 bases; bases outside gene matches: 10. The CDR3: CASSFRFGDRGDQPQHF. CDR3 DNA sequence: TGTGCCAGCAGTTTCCGCTTCGGGGACAGGGGAGATCAGCCCCAGCATTTT.

J is TRBJ2-6 and V is TRBV5-1; TRBD1 matches 7 bases. Germline V gene sequence: CDR1 SGHRS, CDR2 YFSETQ. The V gene end was trimmed by 0 bases and the J gene end by 0 bases; junction bases not matched to a gene: 6. This CDR3 region has 18 residues. For the CDR3, the DNA is TGCGCCAGCAGCTTGGCCTTGGGACAGAGCTCTGGGGCCAACGTCCTGACTTTC. Protein sequence: CASSLALGQSSGANVLTF.

This clonotype was picked up a small number of times. This chain links TRBV19 with TRBJ1-1, with D possibly being TRBD1 (6 bases). Between the trimmed V and J ends, which lost 1 base and 11 bases, there was a span of 17 bases. Germline values: CDR1 LNHDA, CDR2 SQIVND (reference sequence). The CDR3 totals 14 residues. CDR3 DNA: TGTGCCAGTAGTATAGTCCAACAGGGAGCGGAGGCTTTCTTT. It is translated as CASSIVQQGAEAFF.

Note on this clonotype: An end of the junction differs from the germline gene, which may be a read error. The rearrangement uses TRBV10-3 and TRBJ1-2; D gene ambiguous. The V gene's germline CDR1 is ENHRY and CDR2 SYGVKD. The CDR3 is made up of 13 amino acids. CDR3 DNA sequence: TGTGCCATCACTGAGGAAGAAGACTATGGCTACACCTTC. Translation gives CAITEEEDYGYTF.

The chain joins TRBV6-5 to TRBJ1-1; tentative D call: TRBD1 (5 bases). Germline V lookup: CDR1 MNHEY, CDR2 SVGAGI. V was shortened by 0 bases and J by 3 bases, with 8 bases between the two germline ends. The CDR3 extends over 14 amino acids. Here the CDR3 reads CASSYSGGDTEAFF. The CDR3 DNA reads TGTGCCAGCAGTTACTCGGGAGGGGACACTGAAGCTTTCTTT.

The chain couples TRBV12-3 or TRBV12-4 to TRBJ1-2, with TRBD1 matching over 12 bases. The CDR3 consists of 15 residues. The trim removed 6 bases at V and 7 bases at J, leaving 9 bases unmatched. The CDR3 nucleotides are TGTGCCAGCAGGGGGACAGGGGGCTTAGAGGGTGGCTACACCTTC. Translation: CASRGTGGLEGGYTF.

The V and J genes are TRBV20-1 and TRBJ1-1; D may be TRBD1 (5 bases). CDR3 length: 13 amino acids. CDR1 is DFQATT, CDR2 SNEGSKA, per germline (reference sequence). Trimming removed 5 bases at V and 4 bases at J, with 14 bases between. This CDR3 reads CSASRQTLTEAFF. The CDR3 nucleotides are TGCAGTGCTTCTCGACAGACCCTCACTGAAGCTTTCTTT.

The CDR3 reads CASRGDRVSGYTF. Here the CDR3 DNA reads TGTGCCAGCAGAGGGGACAGGGTCAGTGGCTACACCTTC. This sequence joins TRBV6-1 and TRBJ1-2; 9 nucleotides line up with TRBD1. The CDR3 is 13 amino acids. Germline assignment: CDR1 MNHNS and CDR2 SASEGT. The V segment lost 6 bases and the J segment 7 bases; nucleotides outside the gene matches: 6.

By sample share, this clonotype is large. This CDR3 is CSAVEGVKNIQYF. Here the CDR3 DNA reads TGCAGTGCGGTCGAGGGAGTCAAAAACATTCAGTACTTC. The V and J genes are TRBV20-1 and TRBJ2-4, with D perhaps TRBD2 (5 bases). CDR3 length: 13 amino acids. V was pared by 6 bases and J by 3 bases, with 12 bases between. CDR1 is DFQATT, CDR2 SNEGSKA, per germline (reference sequence).

A few counts support this clonotype. The gene calls are TRBV20-1 and TRBJ2-3; 7 nucleotides line up with TRBD2. The CDR3 has 15 residues. Germline V gene sequence: CDR1 DFQATT, CDR2 SNEGSKA (reference sequence). Losses at the gene ends were 1 base for V and 1 base for J; bases not matched to a gene: 5. In DNA, the CDR3 is TGCAGTGCTAGAGTTAGCGGGCCCCGCACAGATACGCAGTATTTT. Translated: CSARVSGPRTDTQYF.

The V and J genes are TRBV12-3 or TRBV12-4 and TRBJ1-1; D perhaps matches TRBD1 (5 bases). The CDR3 runs to 15 residues. Trimming took 5 bases from V and 1 from J, leaving 14 bases between them. The CDR3 sequence is CASSVASGGNTEAFF. CDR3 bases: TGTGCCAGCAGTGTGGCGTCGGGGGGGAACACTGAAGCTTTCTTT.

This clonotype has a handful of counts. The chain combines TRBV20-1 with TRBJ2-3; 10 bases fit TRBD1. CDR1 is DFQATT and CDR2 is SNEGSKA in the germline V gene (reference sequence). The CDR3 is 17 amino acids. V dropped 0 bases and J dropped 2; count of bases not matched to a gene: 8. The CDR3 loop is CSARDPMTGGFTDTQYF. CDR3 sequence (DNA): TGCAGTGCTAGAGACCCTATGACAGGGGGCTTCACAGATACGCAGTATTTT.

This chain connects TRBV24-1 to TRBJ1-2, with D possibly matching TRBD1 (6 bases). Trimming cost V 5 bases and J 8 bases, with 14 bases left between them. There are 13 residues in the CDR3. Germline V CDR1 and CDR2: KGHDR, SFDVKD. The DNA of the CDR3 is TGTGCCACCAGTGTTTCAGGGGTCGGCGGCTACACCTTC. Translating it yields CATSVSGVGGYTF.